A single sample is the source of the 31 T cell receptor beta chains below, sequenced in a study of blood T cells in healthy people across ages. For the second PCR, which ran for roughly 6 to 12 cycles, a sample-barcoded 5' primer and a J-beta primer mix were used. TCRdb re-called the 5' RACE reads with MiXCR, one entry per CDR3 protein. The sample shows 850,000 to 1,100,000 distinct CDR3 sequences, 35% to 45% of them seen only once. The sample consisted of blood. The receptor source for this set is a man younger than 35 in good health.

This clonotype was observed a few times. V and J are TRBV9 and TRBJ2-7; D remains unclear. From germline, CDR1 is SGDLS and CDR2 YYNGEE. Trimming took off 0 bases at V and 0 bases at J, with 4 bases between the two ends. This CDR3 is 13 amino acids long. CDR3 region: CASSVGFSYEQYF. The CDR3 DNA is TGTGCCAGCAGCGTAGGTTTCTCCTACGAGCAGTACTTC.

In DNA, the CDR3 is TGTGCCAGCAGTACCCGATCTAGCGGTCGCTCCTACAATGAGCAGTTCTTC. Amino acid sequence: CASSTRSSGRSYNEQFF. The chain is built from TRBV6-6 and TRBJ2-1; the match to TRBD2 covers 7 bases. CDR1 is MNHNY, CDR2 SVGAGI, per germline (reference sequence). Unmatched junction bases numbered 10, after V lost 5 bases and J lost 0 bases. This CDR3 spans 17 amino acids.

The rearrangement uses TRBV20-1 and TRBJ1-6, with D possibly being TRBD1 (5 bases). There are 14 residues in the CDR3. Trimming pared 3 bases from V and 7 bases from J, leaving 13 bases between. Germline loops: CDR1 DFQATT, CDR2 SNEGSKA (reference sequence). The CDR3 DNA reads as TGCAGTGCTAGTGCCGGGACCCAGAATTCACCCCTCCACTTT. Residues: CSASAGTQNSPLHF.

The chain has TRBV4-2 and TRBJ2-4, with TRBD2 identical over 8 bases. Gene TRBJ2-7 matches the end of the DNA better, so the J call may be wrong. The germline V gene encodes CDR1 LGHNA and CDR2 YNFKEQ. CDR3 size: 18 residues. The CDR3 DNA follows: TGTGCCAGCAGCCGCACCCAGACCGGGACTAGTGGGGGAGACGAGCAGTACTTC. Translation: CASSRTQTGTSGGDEQYF.

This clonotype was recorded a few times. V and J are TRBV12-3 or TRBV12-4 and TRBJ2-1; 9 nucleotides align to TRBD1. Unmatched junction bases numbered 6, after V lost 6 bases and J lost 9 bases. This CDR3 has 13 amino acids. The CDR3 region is CASRKQGAAEQFF. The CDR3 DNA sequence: TGTGCCAGCAGGAAACAGGGGGCGGCTGAGCAGTTCTTC.

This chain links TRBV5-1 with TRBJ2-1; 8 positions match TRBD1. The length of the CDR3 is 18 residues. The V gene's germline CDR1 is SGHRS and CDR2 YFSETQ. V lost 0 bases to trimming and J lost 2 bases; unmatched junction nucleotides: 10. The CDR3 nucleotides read TGCGCCAGCAGCTTGGTGGACAGGGCAACATACACCTACAATGAGCAGTTCTTC. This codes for CASSLVDRATYTYNEQFF.

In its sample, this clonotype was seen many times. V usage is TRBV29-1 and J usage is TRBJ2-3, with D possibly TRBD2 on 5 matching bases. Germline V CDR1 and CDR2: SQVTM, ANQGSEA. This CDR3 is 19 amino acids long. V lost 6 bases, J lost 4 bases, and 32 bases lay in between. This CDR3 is CSVIVPGIYYTQRSDTQYF. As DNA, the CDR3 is TGCAGCGTCATCGTCCCCGGGATCTACTATACTCAGAGGTCAGATACGCAGTATTTT.

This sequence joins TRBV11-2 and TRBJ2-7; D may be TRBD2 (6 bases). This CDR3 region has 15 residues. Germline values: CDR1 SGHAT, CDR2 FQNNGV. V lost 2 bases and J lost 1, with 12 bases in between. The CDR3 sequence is CASSLSGLKSYEQYF. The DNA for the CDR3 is TGTGCCAGCAGCTTATCGGGACTTAAGTCCTACGAGCAGTACTTC. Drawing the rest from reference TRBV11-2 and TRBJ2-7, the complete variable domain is EAGVAQSPRYKIIEKRQSVAFWCNPISGHATLYWYQQILGQGPKLLIQFQNNGVVDDSQLPKDRFSAERLKGVDSTLKIQPAKLEDSAVYLCASSLSGLKSYEQYFGPGTRLTVT.

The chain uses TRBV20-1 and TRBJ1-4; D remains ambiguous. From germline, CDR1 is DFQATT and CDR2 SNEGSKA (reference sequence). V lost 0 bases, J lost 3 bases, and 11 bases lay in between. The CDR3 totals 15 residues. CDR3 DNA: TGCAGTGCTAGAGATCCTCGGCAGTCTAATGAAAAACTGTTTTTT. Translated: CSARDPRQSNEKLFF.

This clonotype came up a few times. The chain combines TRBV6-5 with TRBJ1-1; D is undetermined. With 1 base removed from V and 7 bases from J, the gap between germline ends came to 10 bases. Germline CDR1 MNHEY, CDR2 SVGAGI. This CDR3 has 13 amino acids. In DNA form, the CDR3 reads TGTGCCAGCAGTTACTACGGGTCGGGTGAAGCTTTCTTT. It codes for CASSYYGSGEAFF.

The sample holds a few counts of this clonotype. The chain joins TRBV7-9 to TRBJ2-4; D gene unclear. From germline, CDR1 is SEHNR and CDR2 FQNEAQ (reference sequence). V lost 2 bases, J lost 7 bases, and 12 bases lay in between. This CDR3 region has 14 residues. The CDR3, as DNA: TGTGCCAGCAGCTTAAATGGTTTAGGGAACATTCAGTACTTC. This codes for CASSLNGLGNIQYF.

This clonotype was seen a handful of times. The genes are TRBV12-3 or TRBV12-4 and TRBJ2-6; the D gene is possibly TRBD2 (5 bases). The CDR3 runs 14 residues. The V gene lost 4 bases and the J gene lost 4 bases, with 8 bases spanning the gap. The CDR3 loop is CASSSSRGANVLTF. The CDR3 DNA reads TGTGCCAGCAGTTCTAGCAGGGGGGCCAACGTCCTGACTTTC.

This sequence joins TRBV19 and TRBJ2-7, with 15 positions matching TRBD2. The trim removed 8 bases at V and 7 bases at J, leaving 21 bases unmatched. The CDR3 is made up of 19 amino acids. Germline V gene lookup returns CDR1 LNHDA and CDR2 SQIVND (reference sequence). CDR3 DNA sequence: TGTGCCAGTCATTTAAACGGACTAGCGGGGGGGCCGGGTTACAATGAGCAGTACTTC. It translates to CASHLNGLAGGPGYNEQYF.

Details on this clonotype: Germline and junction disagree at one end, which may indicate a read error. The CDR3 sequence: CASAQTVKDNSPPHF. As DNA, the CDR3 is TGCGCCAGCGCCCAGACCGTGAAAGATAATTCACCCCCCCACTTT. The chain is built from TRBV5-1 and TRBJ1-6; D is undetermined. CDR1 and CDR2 from the germline V gene are SGHRS and YFSETQ. CDR3 length equals 15 residues.

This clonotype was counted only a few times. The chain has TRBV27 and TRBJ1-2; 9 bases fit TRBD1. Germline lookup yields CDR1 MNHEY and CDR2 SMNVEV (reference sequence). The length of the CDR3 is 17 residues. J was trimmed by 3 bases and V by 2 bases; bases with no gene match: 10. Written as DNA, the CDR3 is TGTGCCAGCAGTTTACGTATCCCGGGACAGGGCGACTATGGCTACACCTTC. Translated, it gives CASSLRIPGQGDYGYTF.

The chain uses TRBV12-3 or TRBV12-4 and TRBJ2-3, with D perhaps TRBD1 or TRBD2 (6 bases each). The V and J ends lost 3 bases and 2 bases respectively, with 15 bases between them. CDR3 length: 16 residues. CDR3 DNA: TGTGCCAGCAGTTTGTTCGACAGGAGGGACACAGATACGCAGTATTTT. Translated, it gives CASSLFDRRDTDTQYF.

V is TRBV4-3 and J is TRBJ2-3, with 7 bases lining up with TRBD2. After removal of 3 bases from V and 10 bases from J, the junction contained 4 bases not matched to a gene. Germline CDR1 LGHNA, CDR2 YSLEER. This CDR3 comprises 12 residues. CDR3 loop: CASSHPAGSQYF. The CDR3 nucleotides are TGCGCCAGCAGCCACCCAGCGGGGTCGCAGTATTTT.

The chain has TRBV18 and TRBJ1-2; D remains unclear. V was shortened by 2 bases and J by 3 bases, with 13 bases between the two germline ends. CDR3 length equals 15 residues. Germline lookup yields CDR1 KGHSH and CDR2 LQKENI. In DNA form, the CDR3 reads TGTGCCAGCTCACCAAATCGTGTGATCGACTATGGCTACACCTTC. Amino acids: CASSPNRVIDYGYTF.

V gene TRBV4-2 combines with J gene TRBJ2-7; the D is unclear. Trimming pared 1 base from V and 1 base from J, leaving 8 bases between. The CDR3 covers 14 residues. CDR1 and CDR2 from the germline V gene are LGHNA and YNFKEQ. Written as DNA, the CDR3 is TGTGCCAGCAGCCAAGTCGACGGATCCTACGAGCAGTACTTC. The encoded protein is CASSQVDGSYEQYF.

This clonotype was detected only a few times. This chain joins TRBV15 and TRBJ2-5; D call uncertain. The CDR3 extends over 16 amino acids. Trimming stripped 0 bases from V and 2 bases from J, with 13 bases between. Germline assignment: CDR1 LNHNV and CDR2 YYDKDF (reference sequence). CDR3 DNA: TGTGCCACCAGCAGAGATCCCGGACGATTACAAGAGACCCAGTACTTC. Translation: CATSRDPGRLQETQYF. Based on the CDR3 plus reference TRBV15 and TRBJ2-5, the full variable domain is DAMVIQNPRYQVTQFGKPVTLSCSQTLNHNVMYWYQQKSSQAPKLLFHYYDKDFNNEADTPDNFQSRRPNTSFCFLDIRSPGLGDTAMYLCATSRDPGRLQETQYFGPGTRLLVL.

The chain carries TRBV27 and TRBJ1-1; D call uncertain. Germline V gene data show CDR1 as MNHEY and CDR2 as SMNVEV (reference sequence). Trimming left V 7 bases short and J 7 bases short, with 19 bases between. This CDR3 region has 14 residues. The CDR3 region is CASKRSTLIGEAFF. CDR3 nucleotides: TGTGCCAGCAAAAGGAGCACCCTGATTGGTGAAGCTTTCTTT.

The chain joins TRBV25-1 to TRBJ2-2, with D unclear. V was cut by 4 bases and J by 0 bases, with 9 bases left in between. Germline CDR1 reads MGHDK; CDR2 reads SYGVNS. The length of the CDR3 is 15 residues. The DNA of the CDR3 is TGTGCCAGCAGTGGTGCACTTGCGAACACCGGGGAGCTGTTTTTT. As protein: CASSGALANTGELFF.

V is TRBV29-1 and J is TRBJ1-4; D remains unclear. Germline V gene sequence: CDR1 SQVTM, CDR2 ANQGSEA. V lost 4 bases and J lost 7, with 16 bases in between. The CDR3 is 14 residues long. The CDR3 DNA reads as TGCAGCGTTGTGGAGTCACTTTACGGTGAAAAACTGTTTTTT. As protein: CSVVESLYGEKLFF.

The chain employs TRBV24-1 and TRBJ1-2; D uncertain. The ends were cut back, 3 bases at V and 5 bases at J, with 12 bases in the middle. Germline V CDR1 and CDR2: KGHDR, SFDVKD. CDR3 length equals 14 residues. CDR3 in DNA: TGTGCCACCAGTGATGACCGAGGCTGGTATGGCTACACCTTC. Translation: CATSDDRGWYGYTF.

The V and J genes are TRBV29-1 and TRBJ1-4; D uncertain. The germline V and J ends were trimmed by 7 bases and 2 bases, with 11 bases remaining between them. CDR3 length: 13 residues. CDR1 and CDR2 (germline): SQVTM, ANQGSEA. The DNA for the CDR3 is TGCAGCGGTAGTCTGGGGACTAATGAAAAACTGTTTTTT. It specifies CSGSLGTNEKLFF. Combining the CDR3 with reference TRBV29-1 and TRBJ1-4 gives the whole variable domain SAVISQKPSRDICQRGTSLTIQCQVDSQVTMMFWYRQQPGQSLTLIATANQGSEATYESGFVIDKFPISRPNLTFSTLTVSNMSPEDSSIYLCSGSLGTNEKLFFGSGTQLSVL.

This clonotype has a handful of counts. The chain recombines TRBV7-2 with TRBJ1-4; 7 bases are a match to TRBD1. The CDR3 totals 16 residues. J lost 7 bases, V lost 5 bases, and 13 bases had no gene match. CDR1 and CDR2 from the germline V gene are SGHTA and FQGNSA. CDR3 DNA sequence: TGTGCCAGCAGCCCGAATAGACAGGGACTAGGTGAAAAACTGTTTTTT. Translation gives CASSPNRQGLGEKLFF. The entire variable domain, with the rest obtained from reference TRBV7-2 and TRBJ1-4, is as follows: GAGVSQSPSNKVTEKGKDVELRCDPISGHTALYWYRQSLGQGLEFLIYFQGNSAPDKSGLPSDRFSAERTGGSVSTLTIQRTQQEDSAVYLCASSPNRQGLGEKLFFGSGTQLSVL.

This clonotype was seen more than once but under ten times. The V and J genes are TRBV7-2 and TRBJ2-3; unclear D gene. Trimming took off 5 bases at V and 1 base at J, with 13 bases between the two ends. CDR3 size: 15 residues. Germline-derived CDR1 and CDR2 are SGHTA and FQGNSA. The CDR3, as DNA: TGTGCCAGCAGCCTATTGACGGGTCGCACAGATACGCAGTATTTT. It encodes CASSLLTGRTDTQYF.

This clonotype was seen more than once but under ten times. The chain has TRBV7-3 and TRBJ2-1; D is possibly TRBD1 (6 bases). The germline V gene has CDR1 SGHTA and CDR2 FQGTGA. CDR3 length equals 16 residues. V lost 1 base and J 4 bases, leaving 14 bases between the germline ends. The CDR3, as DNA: TGTGCCAGCAGCTTAAACAGGGCGAGGGATTACAATGAGCAGTTCTTC. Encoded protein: CASSLNRARDYNEQFF.

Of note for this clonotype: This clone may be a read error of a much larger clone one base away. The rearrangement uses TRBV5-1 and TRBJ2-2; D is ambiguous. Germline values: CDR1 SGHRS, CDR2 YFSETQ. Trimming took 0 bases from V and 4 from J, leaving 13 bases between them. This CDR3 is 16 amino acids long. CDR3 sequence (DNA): TGCGCCAGCAGCTTGGGACTTTTCAGAGCCACCGGGGAGCTGTTTTTT. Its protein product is CASSLGLFRATGELFF.

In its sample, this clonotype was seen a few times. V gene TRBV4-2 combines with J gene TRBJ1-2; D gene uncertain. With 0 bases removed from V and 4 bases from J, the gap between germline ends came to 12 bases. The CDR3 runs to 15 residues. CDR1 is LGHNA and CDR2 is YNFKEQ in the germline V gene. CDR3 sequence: CASSQEAATFYGYTF. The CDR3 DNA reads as TGTGCCAGCAGCCAAGAGGCAGCTACCTTCTATGGCTACACCTTC.

This chain's CDR3 is CASSQPTSDEQFF. DNA for the CDR3: TGTGCCAGCAGCCAACCCACCTCCGATGAGCAGTTCTTC. This chain joins TRBV7-9 and TRBJ2-1; D is unresolved. CDR1 is SEHNR and CDR2 is FQNEAQ in the germline V gene (reference sequence). With 5 bases removed from V and 8 bases from J, the gap between germline ends came to 13 bases. The CDR3 has 13 residues.